The TCR beta chain under discussion was sequenced for a study of OX40 agonist ivuxolimab in advanced cancers. The CDR3 has 15 residues. CDR1 MGHRA and CDR2 YSYEKL come from the germline V gene. V lost 6 bases to trimming and J lost 2 bases, with 14 bases between them. The assay was immunoSEQ multiplex PCR, and TCRdb's table has in-frame clones only and misses some. The sample yields 43,000 or so clones, 86% seen once. This clone was found a few times. This receptor was obtained from an adult with an advanced solid tumor such as melanoma, head and neck, liver or kidney cancer. Sequences were derived from CD4+ or CD8+ T cells sorted from blood, sampled in a trial of the OX40 agonist ivuxolimab. This chain connects TRBV4-1 to TRBJ1-5; no clear D gene. CDR3 residues: CASRLDGAGNQPQHF. CDR3 coding DNA: TGCGCCAGCAGATTGGACGGTGCGGGCAATCAGCCCCAGCATTTT.